The sequence of this T cell receptor (beta chain) was determined in a study of OX40 agonist ivuxolimab in advanced cancers. Germline-derived CDR1 and CDR2 are SGHDN and FVKESK. With 1 base removed from V and 6 bases from J, the gap between germline ends came to 12 bases. The CDR3 spans 14 residues. About this clone: The same CDR3 arises from other DNA sequences in this sample as well.

The protocol was immunoSEQ multiplex PCR, while the TCRdb copy is restricted to in-frame clones and leaves out a portion. The data contain tens of thousands of clones, 70% to 85% of them singletons. This chain uses TRBV14 with TRBJ1-2; TRBD1 might be the D (5 bases). Sequenced material: CD4+ or CD8+ T cells sorted from blood, taken in a trial of the OX40 agonist ivuxolimab. This receptor was identified in an adult with an advanced solid tumor such as melanoma, head and neck, liver or kidney cancer. The CDR3: CASSQGRQSNGYTF. CDR3 nucleotide sequence: TGTGCCAGCAGCCAAGGCAGACAGTCCAATGGCTACACCTTC.